What follows are 24 T cell receptor beta chains derived from one specimen sequenced in a study of T cell responses to AZD1222 COVID-19 vaccine. Profiling relied on immunoSEQ multiplex PCR, and the TCRdb table lists in-frame clones only, not all of them. Of fewer than 120,000 clones in the sample, around 82% are singletons; the top ten hold roughly 5%. Sample: peripheral blood, taken on day 0 of AZD1222 vaccination. These receptors all come from an adult in good health.

V and J are TRBV24-1 and TRBJ2-2, with TRBD2 as a possible D gene (6 bases). Looked up from germline, CDR1 is KGHDR and CDR2 is SFDVKD. The V end lost 9 bases, the J end lost 1 base, and 17 bases lay between the germline ends. The CDR3 extends over 16 amino acids. CDR3 amino acids: CATVSGGTGNTGELFF. The CDR3 DNA reads TGTGCCACCGTCAGTGGGGGGACGGGGAACACCGGGGAGCTGTTTTTT.

The V call is TRBV2, the J call TRBJ2-2, with 8 nucleotides matching TRBD1. The ends lost 6 bases at V and 0 bases at J; junction bases unmatched: 3. In germline, CDR1 is SNHLY, CDR2 FYNNEI. CDR3 size: 15 residues. For the CDR3, the DNA is TGTGCCAGCAGGGTGGGACAGGCGAACACCGGGGAGCTGTTTTTT. It encodes CASRVGQANTGELFF.

V gene TRBV7-2 combines with J gene TRBJ2-4; 7 bases map to TRBD1. This CDR3 is built from 17 residues. The J segment lost 3 bases and the V segment lost 5 bases, leaving 13 bases of the junction unmatched. Germline assignment: CDR1 SGHTA and CDR2 FQGNSA. CDR3 in amino acids: CASSPIQGVGVKNIQYF. CDR3 bases: TGTGCCAGCAGCCCTATCCAGGGGGTAGGAGTCAAAAACATTCAGTACTTC.

The chain is built from TRBV11-2 and TRBJ1-1, with a tentative D call TRBD1 (6 bases). This CDR3 is built from 13 residues. Germline CDR1 SGHAT, CDR2 FQNNGV. Between the trimmed V and J ends, which lost 0 bases and 12 bases, there was a span of 14 bases. The CDR3 spells CASSLDRQRGPFF. The CDR3 DNA follows: TGTGCCAGCAGCTTAGATCGGCAGCGGGGGCCTTTCTTT.

This clone was recorded once. This chain connects TRBV28 to TRBJ2-1, with 7 positions matching TRBD1. CDR3 length: 14 amino acids. Germline assignment: CDR1 MDHEN and CDR2 SYDVKM. Trimming took 4 bases from V and 5 from J; bases not matched to a gene: 5. CDR3 in DNA: TGTGCCAGCAGTTCATACGACAGGGACAATGAGCAGTTCTTC. This codes for CASSSYDRDNEQFF.

This chain connects TRBV12-3 or TRBV12-4 to TRBJ1-3; D remains unclear. The ends were cut back, 3 bases at V and 4 bases at J, with 7 bases in the middle. The CDR3 is 13 residues long. The CDR3 bases are TGTGCCAGCAGTTTTAGTGGCGGAAACACCATATATTTT. Protein product: CASSFSGGNTIYF.

This chain connects TRBV10-3 to TRBJ2-2; tentatively, D is TRBD2 (6 bases). Germline V gene data show CDR1 as ENHRY and CDR2 as SYGVKD. V lost 7 bases and J lost 4, with 13 bases in between. The length of the CDR3 is 14 residues. The CDR3 DNA reads as TGTGCCATCAAGGGGCAGGGAGGCACCGGGGAGCTGTTTTTT. It codes for CAIKGQGGTGELFF.

This clone has a handful of counts. The chain uses TRBV19 and TRBJ1-1; D is perhaps TRBD1 (5 bases). Germline CDR1 reads LNHDA; CDR2 reads SQIVND (reference sequence). The V end was cut by 5 bases, the J end by 8 bases, with 12 bases between. This CDR3 has 12 residues. CDR3 residues: CASSATWGEAFF. For the CDR3, the DNA is TGTGCCAGTAGTGCTACCTGGGGGGAAGCTTTCTTT.

The V and J genes are TRBV3-1 (or the pseudogene TRBV3-2) and TRBJ2-7; 8 nucleotides align to TRBD1. The CDR3 has 15 residues. V dropped 0 bases and J dropped 2; count of bases not matched to a gene: 3. Germline V lookup: CDR1 LGHDT, CDR2 YNNKEL (reference sequence). DNA for the CDR3: TGTGCCAGCAGCCAAGATGGACAGGGAGCCTACGAGCAGTACTTC. Amino acids: CASSQDGQGAYEQYF.

V usage is TRBV6-4 and J usage is TRBJ2-5, with TRBD1 identical over 12 bases. Germline lookup yields CDR1 MRHNA and CDR2 SNTAGT. V was clipped by 3 bases and J by 4 bases; unmatched bases: 0. The CDR3 contains 14 residues. This chain's CDR3 is CASSEGQGAETQYF. CDR3 nucleotides: TGTGCCAGCAGTGAGGGACAGGGGGCAGAGACCCAGTACTTC.

The J gene is TRBJ2-1, the V gene TRBV5-1, with 8 bases fitting TRBD2. CDR1 is SGHRS, CDR2 YFSETQ, per germline. The CDR3 is 17 amino acids. J gave up 7 bases and V 0 bases, and 12 bases lay outside the gene matches. The CDR3: CASSLAAIAGMRNEQFF. As DNA, the CDR3 is TGCGCCAGCAGCTTGGCCGCGATAGCGGGAATGCGAAATGAGCAGTTCTTC.

The V and J genes are TRBV28 and TRBJ2-4, with D unclear. V lost 3 bases to trimming and J lost 0 bases, with 12 bases between them. The CDR3 has 16 amino acids. Germline V gene lookup returns CDR1 MDHEN and CDR2 SYDVKM. The CDR3 loop reads CASSFKPYIAKNIQYF. The CDR3 bases are TGTGCCAGCAGTTTCAAGCCTTATATAGCCAAAAACATTCAGTACTTC.

About this clone itself: The sample holds other DNA sequences that translate to the same CDR3. This sequence joins TRBV12-3 or TRBV12-4 and TRBJ2-7, with 10 bases identical to TRBD1. The CDR3 sequence is 13 residues long. Trimming took 3 bases from V and 6 from J; bases not matched to a gene: 2. In DNA, the CDR3 is TGTGCCAGCAGTTTGAGGACAGGGGGCGAGCAGTACTTC. Protein: CASSLRTGGEQYF.

This chain links TRBV2 with TRBJ2-1, with a tentative D call TRBD2 (6 bases). This CDR3 is 13 amino acids long. CDR1 and CDR2 (germline): SNHLY, FYNNEI. V dropped 6 bases and J dropped 6 bases, with 12 bases sitting between them. CDR3: CASRSGLPNEQFF. CDR3 DNA: TGTGCCAGCAGATCGGGACTCCCCAATGAGCAGTTCTTC.

The chain combines TRBV18 with TRBJ2-7; 7 positions match TRBD1. The CDR3 runs 14 residues. Losses at the gene ends were 5 bases for V and 2 bases for J; bases not matched to a gene: 6. Germline CDR1 is KGHSH and CDR2 is LQKENI. The CDR3 protein is CASSKDGQAYEQYF. In nucleotides, the CDR3 is TGTGCCAGCTCAAAAGACGGACAGGCCTACGAGCAGTACTTC.

The chain has TRBV18 and TRBJ1-3; D call uncertain. V lost 4 bases and J lost 8, with 6 bases in between. The CDR3 has 11 residues. Germline V gene lookup returns CDR1 KGHSH and CDR2 LQKENI. The CDR3: CASSLADTIYF. CDR3 in DNA: TGTGCCAGCTCACTTGCGGACACCATATATTTT.

The V gene is TRBV12-3 or TRBV12-4, the J gene TRBJ2-7; 10 nucleotides align to TRBD1. After removal of 6 bases from V and 12 bases from J, the junction contained 11 bases not matched to a gene. This CDR3 region has 13 residues. The CDR3 here is CASSQPGQGPLYF. The CDR3 nucleotides read TGTGCCAGCAGCCAACCGGGACAGGGGCCCTTGTACTTC.

This chain links TRBV11-2 with TRBJ2-1; D uncertain. The germline CDR1 and CDR2 sequences are SGHAT and FQNNGV. The V and J ends lost 1 base and 4 bases respectively, with 8 bases between them. The CDR3 spans 14 residues. The CDR3 nucleotides read TGTGCCAGCAGCTTAGTACTCGGTTACAATGAGCAGTTCTTC. Protein: CASSLVLGYNEQFF.

The chain couples TRBV3-1 (or the pseudogene TRBV3-2) to TRBJ1-2, with 7 positions matching TRBD1. Germline V gene data show CDR1 as LGHDT and CDR2 as YNNKEL (reference sequence). The CDR3 spans 15 residues. The J segment lost 2 bases and the V segment lost 4 bases, leaving 7 bases of the junction unmatched. This CDR3 is CASSPGGTENYGYTF. The CDR3 DNA reads TGTGCCAGCAGCCCCGGGGGGACAGAGAACTATGGCTACACCTTC.

Only a few counts were recorded for this clone. The chain recombines TRBV11-2 with TRBJ2-7; 14 bases map to TRBD2. Germline loops: CDR1 SGHAT, CDR2 FQNNGV. Trimming took 5 bases from V and 4 from J; bases not matched to a gene: 7. This CDR3 is built from 16 residues. The CDR3 is CASSPGTSGSLYEQYF. CDR3 nucleotide sequence: TGTGCCAGCAGCCCTGGGACTAGCGGGAGTTTATACGAGCAGTACTTC.

The rearrangement joins TRBV5-6 to TRBJ2-7; TRBD2 matches 12 bases. The CDR3 has 15 residues. V shed 3 bases, J shed 4 bases, and the junction held 5 bases outside the gene matches. The germline gives CDR1 SGHDT, CDR2 YYEEEE. CDR3 residues: CASSSTSGSGYEQYF. The CDR3 nucleotides read TGTGCCAGCAGCTCGACTAGCGGGAGTGGGTACGAGCAGTACTTC.

The gene calls are TRBV18 and TRBJ2-5, with a possible D match to TRBD2 (5 bases). Between the trimmed V and J ends, which lost 6 bases and 6 bases, there was a span of 14 bases. In germline, CDR1 is KGHSH, CDR2 LQKENI. This CDR3 is 13 amino acids long. In DNA form, the CDR3 reads TGTGCCAGCTCTTCCGGACTTCAAAAGACCCAGTACTTC. It is translated as CASSSGLQKTQYF.

The chain joins TRBV7-9 to TRBJ2-5, with 7 bases identical to TRBD2. The CDR3 is 15 amino acids. The germline gives CDR1 SEHNR, CDR2 FQNEAQ (reference sequence). V lost 4 bases to trimming and J lost 0 bases; unmatched junction nucleotides: 5. The CDR3 coding sequence is TGTGCCAGCAGCTCCGGACTAGTTTACCAAGAGACCCAGTACTTC. Its protein is CASSSGLVYQETQYF.

The CDR3 region has the DNA TGTGCCATCAGCCAGACTAGTCCTTCCTACGAGCAGTACTTC. It encodes CAISQTSPSYEQYF. The genes are TRBV10-3 and TRBJ2-7, with D possibly matching TRBD2 (6 bases). Germline CDR1 is ENHRY and CDR2 is SYGVKD. The CDR3 runs to 14 residues. The V end lost 6 bases, the J end lost 1 base, and 13 bases lay between the germline ends.